Shown below are 28 T cell receptor beta chains from a single sample sequenced in a study of cytomegalovirus exposure and HLA in healthy donors. The PCR ran on 60 Vbeta and 13 Jbeta primers. The assay was immunoSEQ multiplex PCR, and TCRdb's table has in-frame clones only and misses some. In the table there are about 160,000 clones, under 75% of which are singletons. Sequenced input: PBMCs. The receptors stem from a man aged 35-49 years in good health and CMV-seropositive.

The chain recombines TRBV27 with TRBJ2-2; D is possibly TRBD2 (5 bases). There are 13 residues in the CDR3. V was pared by 2 bases and J by 5 bases, with 6 bases between. The germline V gene encodes CDR1 MNHEY and CDR2 SMNVEV (reference sequence). The CDR3 sequence: CASSLTGTGELFF. DNA for the CDR3: TGTGCCAGCAGTTTAACGGGGACCGGGGAGCTGTTTTTT.

This clone has only a few counts. J is TRBJ2-2 and V is TRBV19, with no clear D. V lost 2 bases and J 5 bases, leaving 9 bases between the germline ends. Germline CDR1 LNHDA, CDR2 SQIVND (reference sequence). CDR3 length equals 14 residues. CDR3 coding DNA: TGTGCCAGTAGTATAAGGTGGCGGACCGGGGAGCTGTTTTTT. Amino acids: CASSIRWRTGELFF. Combining the CDR3 with reference TRBV19 and TRBJ2-2 gives the whole variable domain DGGITQSPKYLFRKEGQNVTLSCEQNLNHDAMYWYRQDPGQGLRLIYYSQIVNDFQKGDIAEGYSVSREKKESFPLTVTSAQKNPTAFYLCASSIRWRTGELFFGEGSRLTVL.

V and J are TRBV5-1 and TRBJ2-3; 15 nucleotides align to TRBD2. Germline CDR1 SGHRS, CDR2 YFSETQ. CDR3 length: 18 residues. Germline trimming cut 3 bases from V and 0 bases from J; bases unmatched to any gene: 5. The CDR3 is CASSSGLAGGLSTDTQYF. The CDR3 bases are TGCGCCAGCAGCTCGGGACTAGCGGGGGGCCTTAGCACAGATACGCAGTATTTT.

The chain uses TRBV6-5 and TRBJ2-2; D gene unclear. The CDR3 sequence is 15 residues long. The germline CDR1 and CDR2 sequences are MNHEY and SVGAGI. Trimming cost V 0 bases and J 5 bases, with 10 bases left between them. The chain's CDR3 is CASSYSRVRTGELFF. The CDR3 coding sequence is TGTGCCAGCAGTTACTCTCGGGTTCGGACCGGGGAGCTGTTTTTT.

The chain joins TRBV27 to TRBJ1-6; D is unclear. Trimming shortened V by 2 bases and J by 0 bases, and 5 bases separated the two germline ends. Germline V lookup: CDR1 MNHEY, CDR2 SMNVEV (reference sequence). The CDR3 extends over 15 amino acids. The DNA of the CDR3 is TGTGCCAGCAGTTTAGGACTCTCCTATAATTCACCCCTCCACTTT. Amino acid sequence: CASSLGLSYNSPLHF.

This chain links TRBV25-1 with TRBJ2-7, with 10 bases fitting TRBD1. Germline trimming cut 3 bases from V and 5 bases from J; bases unmatched to any gene: 13. Germline CDR1 and CDR2: MGHDK and SYGVNS. The CDR3 spans 17 residues. The CDR3 nucleotides read TGTGCCAGCAGTGATTCCATTAAGGGACAGGGGTTCGACGAGCAGTACTTC. It encodes CASSDSIKGQGFDEQYF.

This clone turned up a few times. At one end the junction does not follow the germline gene, possibly because of a read error. This chain joins TRBV7-7 and TRBJ1-5; 9 bases map to TRBD1. Germline loops: CDR1 SSHAT, CDR2 FNYEAQ (reference sequence). The CDR3 loop spans 15 amino acids. The CDR3 DNA follows: TGTGCTAGCAGCCGGGGAACAGGGGGCTGGCAGCCCCAGCATTTT. This codes for CASSRGTGGWQPQHF.

The V gene is TRBV2, the J gene TRBJ2-1; the match to TRBD1 covers 7 bases. Germline CDR1 SNHLY, CDR2 FYNNEI. Trimming cost V 6 bases and J 2 bases; bases outside gene matches: 10. The CDR3 runs 16 residues. The CDR3 here is CASRFLGTATYNEQFF. The CDR3 nucleotides read TGTGCCAGCAGGTTCCTCGGGACAGCTACCTACAATGAGCAGTTCTTC.

V and J are TRBV4-2 and TRBJ1-5; D gene unclear. Germline V CDR1 and CDR2: LGHNA, YNFKEQ. The CDR3 has 13 amino acids. The V gene lost 8 bases and the J gene lost 2 bases, with 10 bases spanning the gap. DNA for the CDR3: TGTGCCAGCGGTAATGAGGGCAATCAGCCCCAGCATTTT. It specifies CASGNEGNQPQHF.

In the case of this clone: The sample holds other DNA sequences that translate to the same CDR3. The chain couples TRBV27 to TRBJ1-4; 7 bases map to TRBD1. CDR1 is MNHEY and CDR2 is SMNVEV in the germline V gene (reference sequence). After removal of 5 bases from V and 8 bases from J, the junction contained 8 bases not matched to a gene. The CDR3 is 14 amino acids. The CDR3: CASSPRQGNEKLFF. The CDR3 nucleotides are TGTGCCAGCAGTCCCCGACAGGGAAACGAAAAACTGTTTTTT.

This clone occurred a few times. The genes are TRBV5-1 and TRBJ1-6; D possibly corresponds to TRBD1 (5 bases). V lost 0 bases, J lost 8 bases, and 12 bases lay in between. Per the germline V gene, CDR1 is SGHRS and CDR2 is YFSETQ. CDR3 length: 15 residues. CDR3 DNA: TGCGCCAGCAGCTTGGGCTCAGGGCCCTATTCACCCCTCCACTTT. Translated, it gives CASSLGSGPYSPLHF.

V usage is TRBV7-2 and J usage is TRBJ2-7; the D gene is possibly TRBD1 (5 bases). The CDR3 covers 13 residues. CDR1 SGHTA and CDR2 FQGNSA come from the germline V gene. Between the trimmed V and J ends, which lost 1 base and 3 bases, there was a span of 7 bases. CDR3 bases: TGTGCCAGCAGCTTAGTGACAGACTACGAGCAGTACTTC. Amino acid sequence: CASSLVTDYEQYF.

This clone appeared once. This chain connects TRBV5-1 to TRBJ2-1; 15 bases line up with TRBD2. Germline trimming cut 4 bases from V and 4 bases from J; bases unmatched to any gene: 3. Germline CDR1 is SGHRS and CDR2 is YFSETQ. The CDR3 spans 16 residues. This CDR3 reads CASSPGLAGGYNEQFF. The CDR3 DNA reads as TGCGCCAGCAGCCCGGGACTAGCGGGGGGTTACAATGAGCAGTTCTTC.

The chain uses TRBV11-2 and TRBJ1-2; tentative D call: TRBD1 (5 bases). Germline CDR1 is SGHAT and CDR2 is FQNNGV. V was trimmed by 0 bases and J by 8 bases, leaving 10 bases between them. The CDR3 runs to 13 residues. CDR3 DNA: TGTGCCAGCAGCTTAGATGGGGCCCCCGGCTACACCTTC. Residues: CASSLDGAPGYTF.

J is TRBJ1-2 and V is TRBV28; D gene uncertain. V gave up 8 bases and J gave up 2 bases, with 12 bases separating them. Germline CDR1 MDHEN, CDR2 SYDVKM. The CDR3 extends over 13 amino acids. CDR3 in DNA: TGTGCCAGCTCATATGGGCCCAACTATGGCTACACCTTC. This gives the protein CASSYGPNYGYTF.

V gene TRBV28 combines with J gene TRBJ2-7, with 8 bases that match TRBD2. The CDR3 extends over 15 amino acids. From germline, CDR1 is MDHEN and CDR2 SYDVKM. J lost 3 bases, V lost 10 bases, and 14 bases had no gene match. The CDR3 protein is CAIKGGTGGLYEQYF. In DNA, the CDR3 is TGTGCCATAAAGGGGGGTACGGGAGGGCTCTACGAGCAGTACTTC.

V is TRBV7-3 and J is TRBJ2-2, with D possibly TRBD1 on 5 matching bases. V gave up 3 bases and J gave up 5 bases, with 13 bases separating them. The germline gives CDR1 SGHTA, CDR2 FQGTGA. This CDR3 has 15 amino acids. The CDR3 sequence: CASSLIGVQTGELFF. The CDR3 DNA reads TGTGCCAGCAGCTTGATAGGGGTCCAAACCGGGGAGCTGTTTTTT.

The chain links TRBV5-4 to TRBJ2-5; D perhaps matches TRBD1 (5 bases). Germline CDR1 and CDR2: SGHNT and YYREEE (reference sequence). V lost 0 bases, J lost 0 bases, and 6 bases lay in between. The CDR3 runs to 14 residues. CDR3 coding DNA: TGTGCCAGCAGCTTGGGACAGTACCAAGAGACCCAGTACTTC. It codes for CASSLGQYQETQYF. The full variable domain, rest sourced from reference TRBV5-4 and TRBJ2-5, is ETGVTQSPTHLIKTRGQQVTLRCSSQSGHNTVSWYQQALGQGPQFIFQYYREEENGRGNFPPRFSGLQFPNYSSELNVNALELDDSALYLCASSLGQYQETQYFGPGTRLLVL.

The V call is TRBV7-6, the J call TRBJ1-2; D uncertain. V was clipped by 1 base and J by 7 bases, with 10 bases between them. CDR3 length equals 13 residues. The V gene's germline CDR1 is SGHVS and CDR2 FNYEAQ. The CDR3 spells CASSLDIGGGYTF. The CDR3 nucleotides read TGTGCCAGCAGCTTAGATATAGGAGGTGGCTACACCTTC. Full variable domain (outside the CDR3, taken from reference TRBV7-6 and TRBJ1-2): GAGVSQSPRYKVTKRGQDVALRCDPISGHVSLYWYRQALGQGPEFLTYFNYEAQQDKSGLPNDRFSAERPEGSISTLTIQRTEQRDSAMYRCASSLDIGGGYTFGSGTRLTVV.

This CDR3 is CASSPWTALNEKLFF. In nucleotides, the CDR3 is TGTGCCAGCAGCCCGTGGACAGCGCTTAATGAAAAACTGTTTTTT. The chain links TRBV6-5 to TRBJ1-4, with D maybe TRBD1 (6 bases). Trimming stripped 6 bases from V and 4 bases from J, with 15 bases between. CDR3 length: 15 amino acids. The germline V gene has CDR1 MNHEY and CDR2 SVGAGI.

The rearrangement joins TRBV25-1 to TRBJ1-5; weak D call: TRBD1 (6 bases). Germline V gene sequence: CDR1 MGHDK, CDR2 SYGVNS. The CDR3 covers 14 residues. Trimming cost V 10 bases and J 5 bases, with 18 bases left between them. CDR3 bases: TGTGCCACCCAGGTCGGGACAACTTATCAGCCCCAGCATTTT. Translated, it gives CATQVGTTYQPQHF.

The gene calls are TRBV7-2 and TRBJ1-1; no firm D call. The CDR3 has 16 residues. Trimming left V 1 base short and J 6 bases short, with 18 bases between. Germline assignment: CDR1 SGHTA and CDR2 FQGNSA. This CDR3 reads CASSLEVYGVEAEAFF. For the CDR3, the DNA is TGTGCCAGCAGCTTAGAGGTTTACGGGGTTGAGGCTGAAGCTTTCTTT.

The chain recombines TRBV5-6 with TRBJ2-6, with TRBD2 matching 7 bases. Germline V gene data show CDR1 as SGHDT and CDR2 as YYEEEE. The length of the CDR3 is 13 residues. Trimming at V came to 4 bases and at J to 8 bases, leaving 3 bases not matched to a gene. Written as DNA, the CDR3 is TGTGCCAGCAGCCCCGGGACTACCAACGTCCTGACTTTC. This sequence encodes CASSPGTTNVLTF.

V usage is TRBV7-8 and J usage is TRBJ1-2; 7 nucleotides match TRBD1. CDR3 length: 14 residues. CDR1 is SGHVS and CDR2 is FQNEAQ in the germline V gene. Trimming took 1 base from V and 5 from J; bases not matched to a gene: 4. The CDR3 DNA reads as TGTGCCAGCAGCTTAGGAGACAGGGCGTATGGCTACACCTTC. Amino acids: CASSLGDRAYGYTF.

This sequence joins TRBV14 and TRBJ2-5; 8 bases align to TRBD1. Trimming took 5 bases from V and 5 from J; bases not matched to a gene: 13. This CDR3 region has 16 residues. The germline V gene has CDR1 SGHDN and CDR2 FVKESK. The CDR3 DNA sequence: TGTGCCAGCAGCAACCCCGGGACAGGTGTGGCGGAGACCCAGTACTTC. Its protein is CASSNPGTGVAETQYF.

This clone turned up a few times. This chain joins TRBV27 and TRBJ2-7; 11 positions match TRBD1. J was trimmed by 7 bases and V by 6 bases; bases with no gene match: 14. This CDR3 has 16 amino acids. The V gene's germline CDR1 is MNHEY and CDR2 SMNVEV (reference sequence). In DNA, the CDR3 is TGTGCCAGCAGCAGTCTGACCGGGACAGGGGGAAGTGAGCAGTACTTC. Encoded protein: CASSSLTGTGGSEQYF.

The chain links TRBV6-4 to TRBJ2-6, with 7 bases matching TRBD2. Germline V gene sequence: CDR1 MRHNA, CDR2 SNTAGT. The V gene end was trimmed by 6 bases and the J gene end by 2 bases; junction bases not matched to a gene: 4. The CDR3 is 15 amino acids. The CDR3 DNA is TGTGCCAGCAGCCCAGGGAGGGCTGGGGCCAACGTCCTGACTTTC. Translation: CASSPGRAGANVLTF.

The rearrangement uses TRBV7-2 and TRBJ2-3; 8 nucleotides align to TRBD2. The CDR3 is 16 residues long. The J segment lost 2 bases and the V segment lost 5 bases, leaving 9 bases of the junction unmatched. The germline gives CDR1 SGHTA, CDR2 FQGNSA. The CDR3 region is CASSPATGGYTDTQYF. The CDR3 bases are TGTGCCAGCAGCCCAGCAACGGGGGGGTACACAGATACGCAGTATTTT.